The 5 T cell receptor beta chains below all came from one sample that was sequenced in a study of Tregs in tolerant kidney transplant recipients. Produced via immunoSEQ multiplex PCR; TCRdb's table is partial and in-frame only. The table records 100,000 to 130,000 clones, almost 90% of them present only once. This sample comprised CD4+ T cells from blood, obtained before the transplant. Receptor source: a human donor who received a combined kidney and bone marrow transplant.

The chain carries TRBV5-6 and TRBJ2-5, with 9 bases aligning to TRBD1. The CDR3 sequence is 13 residues long. Looked up from germline, CDR1 is SGHDT and CDR2 is YYEEEE. Trimming cost V 6 bases and J 4 bases; bases outside gene matches: 4. This CDR3 reads CASMYRGRETQYF. CDR3 DNA sequence: TGTGCCAGCATGTACAGGGGGCGAGAGACCCAGTACTTC.

The chain uses TRBV7-9 and TRBJ2-3; D perhaps matches TRBD1 (6 bases). This CDR3 has 14 residues. Germline CDR1 is SEHNR and CDR2 is FQNEAQ (reference sequence). V gave up 3 bases and J gave up 6 bases, with 13 bases separating them. CDR3 in amino acids: CASSFTGSADTQYF. The CDR3 DNA follows: TGTGCCAGCAGCTTTACAGGGTCAGCCGATACGCAGTATTTT.

The chain carries TRBV10-1 and TRBJ1-5; 10 bases are shared with TRBD1. V shed 7 bases, J shed 7 bases, and the junction held 16 bases outside the gene matches. Germline lookup yields CDR1 WNHNN and CDR2 SYGVQD (reference sequence). The CDR3 runs to 17 residues. This chain's CDR3 is CASTPRRGQGERQPQHF. For the CDR3, the DNA is TGCGCCAGCACTCCCCGCCGAGGACAGGGGGAGAGACAGCCCCAGCATTTT.

This chain links TRBV5-1 with TRBJ2-3; weak D call: TRBD2 (6 bases). Trimming removed 0 bases at V and 1 base at J, with 9 bases between. Germline loops: CDR1 SGHRS, CDR2 YFSETQ. This CDR3 region has 15 residues. CDR3 protein: CASSLEEGRTDTQYF. Written as DNA, the CDR3 is TGCGCCAGCAGCTTGGAGGAGGGGCGCACAGATACGCAGTATTTT.

The chain is built from TRBV6-1 and TRBJ1-4; possible D gene TRBD1, 5 bases. Deletions cut 7 bases from V and 2 bases from J, with 8 bases between. The CDR3 is 13 amino acids. Germline lookup yields CDR1 MNHNS and CDR2 SASEGT. The CDR3 nucleotides read TGTGCCAGCATTAGACAGACTAATGAAAAACTGTTTTTT. It encodes CASIRQTNEKLFF.